These T cell receptor beta chains were read from a single sample in a study of blood T cell repertoires in COVID-19. Assay used: immunoSEQ multiplex PCR; TCRdb lists only in-frame clones, some missing. The sample has around 47,000 clones, approximately 82% seen once. The sample comprised peripheral blood. The receptors were sampled from a man in his sixties or seventies with active COVID-19. CDR3s include the opening cysteine and the closing phenylalanine or tryptophan. A D gene is named only where the DNA matches it firmly. For some rows the clone size is stated as once, few or many, or as a class when expanded; others skip it.

DNA,CDR3,size,D,J,V,length
TGTGCCACCAGCAGCCGGGACTTCGATAATTCACCCCTCCACTTT,CATSSRDFDNSPLHF,.,.,TRBJ1-6,TRBV15,15
TGTGCCAGCAGCTTGGGCAGGGATTCACCCCTCCACTTT,CASSLGRDSPLHF,.,.,TRBJ1-6,TRBV5-5,13
TGTGCCAGCAGCTTCCGGGACAGGGGGGATACGCAGTATTTT,CASSFRDRGDTQYF,.,TRBD1,TRBJ2-3,TRBV7-8,14
TGTGCCAGCAGCTTGGCTTCGACTAGCGGGGGGGCCGGGGAGACCCAGTACTTC,CASSLASTSGGAGETQYF,.,TRBD2,TRBJ2-5,TRBV5-4,18
TGTGCCAGCAGCATTCATAACCGACAGGGTATCAGCACCGGGGAGCTGTTTTTT,CASSIHNRQGISTGELFF,.,TRBD1,TRBJ2-2,TRBV13,18
TGTGCCAGCAGTAACGGGATCGGGGAGACCCAGTACTTC,CASSNGIGETQYF,.,.,TRBJ2-5,TRBV6-5,13
TGTGCCAGCAGCCAAGAAATTGGGGCGGCAGACACTGAAGCTTTCTTT,CASSQEIGAADTEAFF,.,.,TRBJ1-1,TRBV4-2,16
TGTGCCAGCTCACCACGACAGGGTAATGAAAAACTGTTTTTT,CASSPRQGNEKLFF,.,TRBD1,TRBJ1-4,TRBV18,14
TGTGCCACCGCGATCTCGACGGGGAATAGCAATCAGCCCCAGCATTTT,CATAISTGNSNQPQHF,.,.,TRBJ1-5,TRBV27,16
TGTGCCAGCAGCATAGGGACAGGGAACTATGGCTACACCTTC,CASSIGTGNYGYTF,.,TRBD1,TRBJ1-2,TRBV6-5,14
TGTGCCAGCAGCAGGAACAGGGGGCAAGAGACCCAGTACTTC,CASSRNRGQETQYF,.,TRBD1,TRBJ2-5,TRBV11-2,14
TGTGCCAGCAGTTACTCGGAGGGGCTCCAGCCCCAGCATTTT,CASSYSEGLQPQHF,.,.,TRBJ1-5,TRBV6-2/TRBV6-3,14
TGCAGCGCCGACAACCCACGACAGGTACTCTATGGCTACACCTTC,CSADNPRQVLYGYTF,.,.,TRBJ1-2,TRBV29-1,15
TGTGCCAGCAGCTTAAGCGGGGGGGCCTACAATGAGCAGTTCTTC,CASSLSGGAYNEQFF,.,TRBD2,TRBJ2-1,TRBV7-2,15
TGTGCCAGCAGGGGTAGACAGGGACAAGGGCCCCAGCATTTT,CASRGRQGQGPQHF,.,TRBD1,TRBJ1-5,TRBV6-5,14
TGTGCCAGCAGTGAAGTTTTGAGAGATACGCAGTATTTT,CASSEVLRDTQYF,.,.,TRBJ2-3,TRBV2,13
TGTGCCAGCAGTTTGGGGGGATCCTACAATGAGCAGTTCTTC,CASSLGGSYNEQFF,.,.,TRBJ2-1,TRBV27,14
TGTGCCAGCAGTTACAGGCCTAGCACAGATACGCAGTATTTT,CASSYRPSTDTQYF,.,.,TRBJ2-3,TRBV28,14
TGCGCCAGCAGCCAAAGAACAGGGGCGTCCTATGGCTACACCTTC,CASSQRTGASYGYTF,.,TRBD1,TRBJ1-2,TRBV5-1,15
TGTGCCAGTAGTATCGGGGACAGCACCTACGAGCAGTACTTC,CASSIGDSTYEQYF,.,TRBD1,TRBJ2-7,TRBV19,14
TGTGCCAGCAGCTCACCGGGACTAAGTTTCGAGACCCAGTACTTC,CASSSPGLSFETQYF,.,TRBD2,TRBJ2-5,TRBV7-2,15
TGCGCCAGCAGCCAAGGGTTCTCTGACAGGGGGCTCGATGGCTACACCTTC,CASSQGFSDRGLDGYTF,.,TRBD1,TRBJ1-2,TRBV4-3,17
TGTGCCAGCAGGCTGGACAGGGGGACGGGCTATGGCTACACCTTC,CASRLDRGTGYGYTF,.,TRBD1,TRBJ1-2,TRBV2,15
TGCGCCAGCAGCCCTGGGGGGGCTGAAGGTGAGCAGTACTTC,CASSPGGAEGEQYF,.,.,TRBJ2-7,TRBV5-1,14
TGTGCCAGCAGCTGGGGACAGTGGCTCTCGGGGAACTCTCATGGCTACACCTTC,CASSWGQWLSGNSHGYTF,.,TRBD1,TRBJ1-2,TRBV5-6,18
TGTGCCAGCAGCCGACAGGGTAGTCCTGAAGCTTTCTTT,CASSRQGSPEAFF,.,TRBD1,TRBJ1-1,TRBV6-5,13
TGTGCCAGCAGCTATTACTTGATGGGGGACAGGGGCAATGAGCAGTTCTTC,CASSYYLMGDRGNEQFF,.,TRBD1,TRBJ2-1,TRBV28,17
TGTGCCAGCAGCTTGGAGAGGCAGGCGGGTCAGCCCCAGCATTTT,CASSLERQAGQPQHF,.,.,TRBJ1-5,TRBV5-5,15
TGTGCCACCAGCAGAGCGGAGGTTAATGAAAAACTGTTTTTT,CATSRAEVNEKLFF,.,.,TRBJ1-4,TRBV15,14
TGTGCCAGTAGTATAGATCGGGGGGGACAGCGGAACTATGGCTACACCTTC,CASSIDRGGQRNYGYTF,.,TRBD1,TRBJ1-2,TRBV19,17
TGTGCCAGCAGACGAAGCCTGAACACTGAAGCTTTCTTT,CASRRSLNTEAFF,.,.,TRBJ1-1,TRBV3-1/TRBV3-2,13
TGTGCCAGCAGCTCGCGGGGGGGGATTAACACCGGGGAGCTGTTTTTT,CASSSRGGINTGELFF,.,TRBD2,TRBJ2-2,TRBV7-8,16
TGTGCCAGCAGCCCTATCTCGGGCAATGAGCAGTTCTTC,CASSPISGNEQFF,.,.,TRBJ2-1,TRBV9,13
TGTGCCAGCAGCCCCTATCTAACACAGGTTCCTGAAGCTTTCTTT,CASSPYLTQVPEAFF,.,.,TRBJ1-1,TRBV3-1/TRBV3-2,15
TGTGCCAGCAGCCCCAACCGGGAGACCCAGTACTTC,CASSPNRETQYF,.,.,TRBJ2-5,TRBV7-2,12
TGTGCCAGCAGTGAATCCACTACAGGGGGATATTCACCCCTCCACTTT,CASSESTTGGYSPLHF,.,TRBD1,TRBJ1-6,TRBV25-1,16
TGTGCCAGCAGCGCGACTGGCGGGGGAACTGAAGCTTTCTTT,CASSATGGGTEAFF,.,.,TRBJ1-1,TRBV9,14
TGTGCCAGCAGCCAAGAAGACACCGTTTTAAGCAATCAGCCCCAGCATTTT,CASSQEDTVLSNQPQHF,.,.,TRBJ1-5,TRBV4-2,17
TGTGCCAGCAGCCGACAGGGCTCCTATAATTCACCCCTCCACTTT,CASSRQGSYNSPLHF,few,TRBD1,TRBJ1-6,TRBV2,15
TGTGCCAGCAGCTCAAGTACTGCGAACTATGGCTACACCTTC,CASSSSTANYGYTF,.,.,TRBJ1-2,TRBV7-2,14
TGTGCCAGCACCCTTTGGCCTAATGAAAAACTGTTTTTT,CASTLWPNEKLFF,.,.,TRBJ1-4,TRBV2,13
TGCGCCAGCAGCCAAGAGGCGGGGGCGACCGGGGAGCTGTTTTTT,CASSQEAGATGELFF,.,.,TRBJ2-2,TRBV4-3,15
TGTGCCAGCAGTTCCTTAGCGGGGGGTAAGGAGACCCAGTACTTC,CASSSLAGGKETQYF,.,TRBD2,TRBJ2-5,TRBV28,15
TGTGCCAGCAGCTTGGTAGGGGCGGGGGAAGAGACCCAGTACTTC,CASSLVGAGEETQYF,.,TRBD2,TRBJ2-5,TRBV5-4,15
TGTGCCAGCACCCTACAGGAAGGGTATGGCTACACCTTC,CASTLQEGYGYTF,.,.,TRBJ1-2,TRBV7-8,13
TGTGCCAGCAGCTTAGCGGCGGGGGGGCAAGAGACCCAGTACTTC,CASSLAAGGQETQYF,.,TRBD2,TRBJ2-5,TRBV7-2,15
TGTGCCAGCAGCCCCCGTAGGGGGACAGGAAACACCATATATTTT,CASSPRRGTGNTIYF,.,.,TRBJ1-3,TRBV3-1/TRBV3-2,15
TGTGCCAGCAGCTCAAACAGCTACACCGGGGAGCTGTTTTTT,CASSSNSYTGELFF,.,.,TRBJ2-2,TRBV13,14
TGCGCCAGCGGGAGCCCTAGCACAGATACGCAGTATTTT,CASGSPSTDTQYF,.,.,TRBJ2-3,TRBV5-1,13
TGCGCCAGCAAGGGGACAGGGATCAATCAGCCCCAGCATTTT,CASKGTGINQPQHF,.,TRBD1,TRBJ1-5,TRBV10-2,14
TGCGCCAGCAGCCTCCCCCTTGAAAAACTGTTTTTT,CASSLPLEKLFF,once,.,TRBJ1-4,TRBV4-1,12
TGTGCCAGCAGCTACAACAGGGGGAACACTGAAGCTTTCTTT,CASSYNRGNTEAFF,.,TRBD1,TRBJ1-1,TRBV6-5,14